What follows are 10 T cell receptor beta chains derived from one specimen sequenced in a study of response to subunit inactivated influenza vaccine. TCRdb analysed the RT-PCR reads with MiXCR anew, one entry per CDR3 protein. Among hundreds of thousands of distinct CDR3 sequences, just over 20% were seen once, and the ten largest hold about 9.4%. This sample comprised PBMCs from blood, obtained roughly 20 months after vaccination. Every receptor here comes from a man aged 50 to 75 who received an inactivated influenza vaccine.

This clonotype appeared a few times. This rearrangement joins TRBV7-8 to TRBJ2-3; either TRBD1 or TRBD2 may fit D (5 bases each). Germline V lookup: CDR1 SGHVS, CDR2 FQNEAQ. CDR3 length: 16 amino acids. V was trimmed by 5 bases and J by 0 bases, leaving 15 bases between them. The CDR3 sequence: CASSQRDQTSTDTQYF. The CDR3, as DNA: TGTGCCAGCAGCCAACGGGACCAGACTAGCACAGATACGCAGTATTTT.

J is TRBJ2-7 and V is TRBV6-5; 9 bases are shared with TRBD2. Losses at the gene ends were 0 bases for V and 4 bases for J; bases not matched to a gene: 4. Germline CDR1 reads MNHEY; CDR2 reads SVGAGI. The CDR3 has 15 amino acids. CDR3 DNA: TGTGCCAGCAGTTACTCGGCTAGCGGGAAGTACGAGCAGTACTTC. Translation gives CASSYSASGKYEQYF.

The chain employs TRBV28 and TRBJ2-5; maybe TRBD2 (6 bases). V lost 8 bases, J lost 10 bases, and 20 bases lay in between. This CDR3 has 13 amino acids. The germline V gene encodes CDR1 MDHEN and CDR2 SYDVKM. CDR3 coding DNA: TGTGCCAGCCGACTAGTTCAAGCCGAGGGCCAGTACTTC. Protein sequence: CASRLVQAEGQYF.

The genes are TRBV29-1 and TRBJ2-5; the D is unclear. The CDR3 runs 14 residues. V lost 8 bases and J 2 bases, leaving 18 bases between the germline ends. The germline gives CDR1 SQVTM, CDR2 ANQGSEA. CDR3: CSIHQQNLQETQYF. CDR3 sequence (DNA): TGCAGCATCCATCAGCAGAATCTACAAGAGACCCAGTACTTC.

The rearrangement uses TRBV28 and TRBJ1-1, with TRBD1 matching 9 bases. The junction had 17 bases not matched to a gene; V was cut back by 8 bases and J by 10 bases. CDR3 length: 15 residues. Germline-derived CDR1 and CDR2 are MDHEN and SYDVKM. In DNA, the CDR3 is TGTGCCAGCCGAGGTGGGAGGACAGGGGAATTGTCAGCTTTCTTT. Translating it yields CASRGGRTGELSAFF.

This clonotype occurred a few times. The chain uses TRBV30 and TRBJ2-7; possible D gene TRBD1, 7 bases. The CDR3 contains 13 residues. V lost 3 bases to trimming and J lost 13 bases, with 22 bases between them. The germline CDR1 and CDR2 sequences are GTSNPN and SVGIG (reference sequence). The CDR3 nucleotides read TGTGCCTGGAGCCGACAGGGAGGAACGGAGCGATACTTC. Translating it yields CAWSRQGGTERYF.

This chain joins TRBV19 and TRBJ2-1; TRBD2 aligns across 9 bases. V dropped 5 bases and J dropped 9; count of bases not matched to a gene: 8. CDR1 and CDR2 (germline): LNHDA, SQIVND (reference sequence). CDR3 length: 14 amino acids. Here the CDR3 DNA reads TGTGCCAGTAGTCCAGCCCTAGCGGGAACTGAGCAGTTCTTC. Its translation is CASSPALAGTEQFF. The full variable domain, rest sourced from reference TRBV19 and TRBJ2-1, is DGGITQSPKYLFRKEGQNVTLSCEQNLNHDAMYWYRQDPGQGLRLIYYSQIVNDFQKGDIAEGYSVSREKKESFPLTVTSAQKNPTAFYLCASSPALAGTEQFFGPGTRLTVL.

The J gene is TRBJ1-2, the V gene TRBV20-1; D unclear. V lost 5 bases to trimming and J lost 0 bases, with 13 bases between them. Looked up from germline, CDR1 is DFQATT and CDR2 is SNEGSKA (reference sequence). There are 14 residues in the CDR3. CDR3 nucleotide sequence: TGCAGTGCTCGACCGGGTATAGCTAACTATGGCTACACCTTC. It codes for CSARPGIANYGYTF.

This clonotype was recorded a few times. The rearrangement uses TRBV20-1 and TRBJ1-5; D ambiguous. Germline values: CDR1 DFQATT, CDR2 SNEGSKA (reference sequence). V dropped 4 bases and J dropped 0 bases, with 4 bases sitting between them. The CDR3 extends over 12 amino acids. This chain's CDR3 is CSATSSNQPQHF. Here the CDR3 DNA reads TGCAGTGCTACTAGTAGCAATCAGCCCCAGCATTTT.

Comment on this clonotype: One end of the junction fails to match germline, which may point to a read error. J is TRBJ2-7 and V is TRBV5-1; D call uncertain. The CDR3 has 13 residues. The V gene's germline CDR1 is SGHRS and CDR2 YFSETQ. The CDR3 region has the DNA TGCGCCAACAGCTTGGACGGCGCGGTTGAGCAGTACTTC. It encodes CANSLDGAVEQYF.